The 14 T cell receptor beta chains below come from one sample, sequenced in a study of T cell responses to AZD1222 COVID-19 vaccine. TCRdb keeps only in-frame clones here, not all; method: immunoSEQ multiplex PCR. The sample contains roughly 100,000 clones, about 92% of which appear only once. The input for sequencing was peripheral blood, taken on day 0 of AZD1222 vaccination. The receptors shown here come from an adult in good health.

The rearrangement links TRBV18 to TRBJ1-3, with D tentatively TRBD1 (5 bases). V lost 5 bases to trimming and J lost 0 bases, with 17 bases between them. Germline-derived CDR1 and CDR2 are KGHSH and LQKENI. The length of the CDR3 is 17 residues. The CDR3, as DNA: TGTGCCAGCTCAGCAAACCTCCGGGGCCCCTCTGGAAACACCATATATTTT. It encodes CASSANLRGPSGNTIYF. The full variable domain, with the rest looked up from reference TRBV18 and TRBJ1-3, is NAGVMQNPRHLVRRRGQEARLRCSPMKGHSHVYWYRQLPEEGLKFMVYLQKENIIDESGMPKERFSAEFPKEGPSILRIQQVVRGDSAAYFCASSANLRGPSGNTIYFGEGSWLTVV.

The chain couples TRBV6-5 to TRBJ1-3; D perhaps matches TRBD1 (5 bases). This CDR3 comprises 16 residues. Trimming stripped 0 bases from V and 0 bases from J, with 9 bases between. The germline V gene has CDR1 MNHEY and CDR2 SVGAGI. The CDR3 region is CASSYSYRSSGNTIYF. In nucleotides, the CDR3 is TGTGCCAGCAGTTACTCATACAGGAGCTCTGGAAACACCATATATTTT.

This clone was picked up one time. The chain recombines TRBV12-3 or TRBV12-4 with TRBJ1-5; D is possibly TRBD1 (5 bases). V shed 5 bases and J shed 7 bases, with 9 bases lying between them. This CDR3 spans 12 amino acids. CDR3 residues: CASSARAQPQHF. In DNA form, the CDR3 reads TGTGCCAGCAGTGCCAGGGCACAGCCCCAGCATTTT.

The chain carries TRBV4-1 and TRBJ1-4, with D perhaps TRBD1 (5 bases). Per the germline V gene, CDR1 is MGHRA and CDR2 is YSYEKL. The CDR3 is made up of 16 amino acids. Trimming removed 0 bases at V and 6 bases at J, with 14 bases between. In nucleotides, the CDR3 is TGCGCCAGCAGCCAAGATAGTGGGACGTTCTATGAAAAACTGTTTTTT. This sequence encodes CASSQDSGTFYEKLFF.

This clone was seen more than once but under ten times. The chain combines TRBV11-3 with TRBJ2-1, with a weak D call TRBD1 (6 bases). CDR1 and CDR2 (germline): SGHNT, YENEEA. This CDR3 region has 18 residues. The ends were cut back, 0 bases at V and 0 bases at J, with 15 bases in the middle. CDR3 coding DNA: TGTGCCAGCAGCTTAGAACAGGGTGGTTCTAGCTCCTACAATGAGCAGTTCTTC. Encoded protein: CASSLEQGGSSSYNEQFF.

The gene calls are TRBV12-3 or TRBV12-4 and TRBJ1-1, with 7 bases that match TRBD1. The junction had 7 bases not matched to a gene; V was cut back by 2 bases and J by 10 bases. There are 13 residues in the CDR3. The DNA of the CDR3 is TGTGCCAGCAGTTTATCGAACAGGGGATCAGCTTTCTTT. This translates into CASSLSNRGSAFF.

This rearrangement joins TRBV5-1 to TRBJ2-5; a possible D gene is TRBD2 (6 bases). With 7 bases removed from V and 5 bases from J, the gap between germline ends came to 18 bases. CDR3 size: 14 residues. Germline values: CDR1 SGHRS, CDR2 YFSETQ. The CDR3 DNA reads as TGCGCCAGCTACTCTCCGGGGGATAGTGAGACCCAGTACTTC. Translation gives CASYSPGDSETQYF.

The gene calls are TRBV19 and TRBJ1-4; tentative D call: TRBD1 (5 bases). Trimming pared 7 bases from V and 8 bases from J, leaving 14 bases between. Germline CDR1 is LNHDA and CDR2 is SQIVND (reference sequence). CDR3 size: 13 residues. The CDR3: CASIDSEGEKLFF. The CDR3 DNA follows: TGTGCCAGTATAGACAGCGAGGGCGAAAAACTGTTTTTT.

This clone was observed a few times. J is TRBJ2-7 and V is TRBV2; D may be TRBD1 (5 bases). Germline lookup yields CDR1 SNHLY and CDR2 FYNNEI. CDR3 length equals 11 residues. The V gene lost 11 bases and the J gene lost 1 base, with 9 bases spanning the gap. CDR3 in amino acids: CACAGSYEQYF. In DNA form, the CDR3 reads TGTGCCTGTGCAGGGTCCTACGAGCAGTACTTC.

This clone was found once. V is TRBV4-2 and J is TRBJ1-3, with D hard to call. The V end lost 1 base, the J end lost 0 bases, and 10 bases lay between the germline ends. This CDR3 is built from 16 residues. CDR1 is LGHNA and CDR2 is YNFKEQ in the germline V gene. The CDR3 DNA reads as TGTGCCAGCAGCCAAGCTGCACAGAGCTCTGGAAACACCATATATTTT. Its translation: CASSQAAQSSGNTIYF.

V and J are TRBV4-2 and TRBJ1-5; tentative D call: TRBD1 (5 bases). The CDR3 runs to 17 residues. Looked up from germline, CDR1 is LGHNA and CDR2 is YNFKEQ. V gave up 0 bases and J gave up 3 bases, with 15 bases separating them. CDR3 region: CASSQEGDGGPNQPQHF. The CDR3 nucleotides are TGTGCCAGCAGCCAAGAGGGGGACGGAGGACCCAATCAGCCCCAGCATTTT.

This rearrangement joins TRBV7-2 to TRBJ1-2; TRBD1 aligns across 7 bases. J lost 4 bases, V lost 5 bases, and 7 bases had no gene match. CDR1 and CDR2 from the germline V gene are SGHTA and FQGNSA. The CDR3 extends over 14 amino acids. The CDR3 DNA is TGTGCCAGCAGCCAAGCCGACAGGGCCTATGGCTACACCTTC. Protein product: CASSQADRAYGYTF. Complete variable domain (other parts from reference TRBV7-2 and TRBJ1-2): GAGVSQSPSNKVTEKGKDVELRCDPISGHTALYWYRQSLGQGLEFLIYFQGNSAPDKSGLPSDRFSAERTGGSVSTLTIQRTQQEDSAVYLCASSQADRAYGYTFGSGTRLTVV.

The chain is built from TRBV6-5 and TRBJ2-7; 9 nucleotides line up with TRBD2. J lost 1 base, V lost 10 bases, and 11 bases had no gene match. The CDR3 spans 15 residues. In germline, CDR1 is MNHEY, CDR2 SVGAGI. The CDR3 here is CATLSSGVPSYEQYF. In nucleotides, the CDR3 is TGTGCCACACTATCTAGCGGGGTACCATCCTACGAGCAGTACTTC.

The rearrangement uses TRBV7-3 and TRBJ1-6; 9 bases align to TRBD1. The junction had 16 bases not matched to a gene; V was cut back by 2 bases and J by 8 bases. Germline V CDR1 and CDR2: SGHTA, FQGTGA. CDR3 length: 19 amino acids. For the CDR3, the DNA is TGTGCCAGCAGCTTACTCCCGACAGGGGGATACCCAGAGGATTCACCCCTCCACTTT. This translates into CASSLLPTGGYPEDSPLHF.